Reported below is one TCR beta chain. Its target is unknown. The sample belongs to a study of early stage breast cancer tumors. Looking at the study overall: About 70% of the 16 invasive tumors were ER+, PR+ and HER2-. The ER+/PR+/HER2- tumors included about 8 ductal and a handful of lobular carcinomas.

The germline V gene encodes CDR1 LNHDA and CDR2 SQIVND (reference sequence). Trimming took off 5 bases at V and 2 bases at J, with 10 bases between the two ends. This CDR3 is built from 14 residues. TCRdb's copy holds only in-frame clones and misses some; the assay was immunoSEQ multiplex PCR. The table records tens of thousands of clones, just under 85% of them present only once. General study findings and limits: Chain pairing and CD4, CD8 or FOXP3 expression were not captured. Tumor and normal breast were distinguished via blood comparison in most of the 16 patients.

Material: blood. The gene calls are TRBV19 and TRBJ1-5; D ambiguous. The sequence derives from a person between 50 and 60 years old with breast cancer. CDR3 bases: TGTGCCAGTAGTCCTGGGCAGGGCAATCAGCCCCAGCATTTT. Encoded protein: CASSPGQGNQPQHF.